The sample holds many counts of the clone carrying this TCR beta chain. The V gene lost 2 bases and the J gene lost 0 bases, with 11 bases spanning the gap. The germline V gene encodes CDR1 SGHTA and CDR2 FQGNSA. The CDR3 runs 15 residues. These data belong to a study of blood T cells in healthy people across ages. A J-beta primer mix and a sample-barcoded 5' primer were used in a second PCR of roughly 7 to 12 cycles. TCRdb reprocessed the 5' RACE reads with MiXCR, giving one entry per CDR3 protein. Of 600,000 or so distinct CDR3 sequences in the sample, about 30% are singletons; the top ten hold more than 15%.

Sequences were obtained from blood. The receptor was isolated from a woman older than 75 in good health. The chain links TRBV7-2 to TRBJ2-7; TRBD2 might be the D (5 bases). CDR3 amino acids: CASSLPPGVSYEQYF. CDR3 bases: TGTGCCAGCAGCTTACCGCCCGGGGTCTCCTACGAGCAGTACTTC.